This is a list of T cell receptor beta chains from one sample in a study of PD-L1 blockade in urothelial cancer. Some clones are missing from TCRdb's copy, which holds only in-frame ones; the method was immunoSEQ multiplex PCR. The data contain 85,000 to 100,000 clones, roughly 84% of them singletons. The input for sequencing was PBMCs, taken around atezolizumab (anti-PD-L1) treatment. Receptors originate from a man aged 55 to 70 with urothelial cancer. Each CDR3 is given with its conserved first and last residue. A D gene is named only where the DNA matches it firmly. The size field is filled for only some rows; it gives once, few, many or a size class.

j_call clone_size d_call v_call cdr3_aa cdr3_nt
TRBJ2-7 NA TRBD2 TRBV7-2 CASSFQAGEGSYEQYF TGTGCCAGCAGCTTCCAAGCCGGGGAGGGCTCCTACGAGCAGTACTTC
TRBJ1-5 NA NA TRBV6-5 CATGGRNQPQHF TGTGCCACCGGGGGACGCAATCAGCCCCAGCATTTT
TRBJ2-3 NA NA TRBV11-2 CASSLVGGDTQYF TGTGCCAGCAGCTTAGTGGGGGGAGATACGCAGTATTTT
TRBJ2-2 once TRBD1 TRBV7-2 CASSSTGGGTGELFF TGTGCCAGCAGCTCGACAGGGGGAGGAACCGGGGAGCTGTTTTTT
TRBJ2-7 NA TRBD2 TRBV11-3 CASSARGGPYEQYF TGTGCCAGCAGCGCCCGGGGGGGCCCCTACGAGCAGTACTTC
TRBJ1-5 few NA TRBV7-2 CASSFVGGNNQPQHF TGTGCCAGCAGCTTCGTAGGGGGTAACAATCAGCCCCAGCATTTT
TRBJ2-1 NA TRBD2 TRBV4-1 CASSHLAGGYNEQFF TGCGCCAGCAGCCATCTAGCGGGGGGCTACAATGAGCAGTTCTTC
TRBJ2-5 NA NA TRBV13 CASSQGYQPETQYF TGTGCCAGCAGCCAGGGGTATCAGCCTGAGACCCAGTACTTC
TRBJ1-2 NA TRBD1 TRBV5-1 CASSEAGQGSGYTF TGCGCCAGCAGCGAAGCGGGACAGGGGAGCGGCTACACCTTC
TRBJ1-5 NA TRBD1 TRBV11-2 CASSLAGQSQPQHF TGTGCCAGCAGCTTAGCGGGACAGTCCCAGCCCCAGCATTTT
TRBJ2-7 NA TRBD2 TRBV7-3 CASSFGTSGAEQYF TGTGCCAGCAGCTTCGGGACTAGCGGGGCAGAGCAGTACTTC
TRBJ2-3 NA NA TRBV30 CAWSVSDTQYF TGTGCCTGGAGTGTCTCAGATACGCAGTATTTT
TRBJ2-2 NA TRBD1 TRBV9 CASSARDRGQGGELFF TGTGCCAGCAGCGCCCGGGACAGGGGGCAAGGCGGGGAGCTGTTTTTT
TRBJ2-1 NA TRBD2 TRBV5-1 CASSLTIAGGSYNEQFF TGCGCCAGCAGCTTGACTATAGCGGGAGGATCCTACAATGAGCAGTTCTTC
TRBJ2-7 NA NA TRBV4-2 CASSPGSSYEQYF TGTGCCAGCAGCCCCGGGAGCTCCTACGAGCAGTACTTC
TRBJ2-7 NA NA TRBV5-1 CASSPRVLREQYF TGCGCCAGCAGCCCCCGGGTTCTTCGTGAGCAGTACTTC
TRBJ2-7 NA NA TRBV5-1 CASSLVSGGATYEQYF TGCGCCAGCAGCTTGGTCTCGGGCGGGGCCACCTACGAGCAGTACTTC
TRBJ2-3 few TRBD2 TRBV7-3 CASSLYGGTSTQYF TGTGCCAGCAGCTTATATGGAGGGACTAGCACGCAGTATTTT
TRBJ1-5 NA TRBD1 TRBV7-2 CASSLDGRGHNQPQHF TGTGCCAGCAGCTTAGATGGCAGGGGGCACAATCAGCCCCAGCATTTT
TRBJ1-6 NA TRBD1 TRBV7-9 CASSPTGPHSPLHF TGTGCCAGCAGCCCGACAGGGCCCCATTCACCCCTCCACTTT
TRBJ1-2 NA TRBD1 TRBV19 CASSLRQGKGGYTF TGTGCCAGTAGTCTGCGACAGGGGAAGGGTGGCTACACCTTC
TRBJ1-2 NA NA TRBV10-3 CAISEGWGGNYGYTF TGTGCCATCAGTGAGGGATGGGGGGGTAACTATGGCTACACCTTC
TRBJ2-6 NA NA TRBV7-6 CASSLGGSTGSSGANVLTF TGTGCCAGCAGCTTAGGGGGGTCTACAGGGAGCTCTGGGGCCAACGTCCTGACTTTC
TRBJ2-7 NA NA TRBV29-1 CSVESQSYEQYF TGCAGCGTTGAGTCGCAGTCCTACGAGCAGTACTTC